This TCR beta chain came from a study of long-term antiretroviral therapy in people with HIV. The libraries were made with immunoSEQ v3.0 at survey level. Assay used: immunoSEQ multiplex PCR; TCRdb lists only in-frame clones, some missing. This repertoire shows about 22,000 clones, 85% found once; its top ten account for 12%. Germline V gene data show CDR1 as SNHLY and CDR2 as FYNNEI. Trimming took off 4 bases at V and 8 bases at J, with 11 bases between the two ends. The CDR3 extends over 12 amino acids. This specimen was unsorted PBMCs, taken 1.6 years after starting antiretroviral therapy. The chain couples TRBV2 to TRBJ1-2, with a tentative D call TRBD1 (6 bases). The origin of this receptor is a man aged 40-50 years with HIV. CDR3 sequence reads: CASSAGTSGYTF. DNA of the CDR3: TGTGCCAGCAGTGCCGGGACATCCGGCTACACCTTC.